This T cell receptor (beta chain) was identified during a study of CD4 T cells in relation to SARS-CoV-2 and coronaviruses. Study details: Crossreactive spike epitopes shared across donors were mapped to their HLA restriction. Study-wide findings and caveats: Monoreactive clones expanded significantly more to SARS-CoV-2 than crossreactive clones did. Crossreactivity was assessed only for spike protein, not other viral proteins.

Only in-frame clones appear in the TCRdb table, and some are missing; sequencing was by immunoSEQ multiplex PCR. The sample carries 55,000 to 75,000 clones, 87% recorded once. Germline V CDR1 and CDR2: SGHNT, YYREEE (reference sequence). J lost 3 bases, V lost 4 bases, and 7 bases had no gene match. The CDR3 consists of 16 residues. The unexposed donors gave CD4+ T cells in 2011-2018, prior to COVID-19. Cryopreserved PBMCs were CD4-enriched, then split into naive and memory cells. As for this clone: Its antigen is as yet unknown.

The material sequenced was memory CD4+ T cells from PBMCs. The source is a human donor in good health. The chain links TRBV5-4 to TRBJ2-2; 9 positions match TRBD1. Written as DNA, the CDR3 is TGTGCCAGCAGCAGTACAGGGGGCCCCGACACCGGGGAGCTGTTTTTT. Translated: CASSSTGGPDTGELFF.